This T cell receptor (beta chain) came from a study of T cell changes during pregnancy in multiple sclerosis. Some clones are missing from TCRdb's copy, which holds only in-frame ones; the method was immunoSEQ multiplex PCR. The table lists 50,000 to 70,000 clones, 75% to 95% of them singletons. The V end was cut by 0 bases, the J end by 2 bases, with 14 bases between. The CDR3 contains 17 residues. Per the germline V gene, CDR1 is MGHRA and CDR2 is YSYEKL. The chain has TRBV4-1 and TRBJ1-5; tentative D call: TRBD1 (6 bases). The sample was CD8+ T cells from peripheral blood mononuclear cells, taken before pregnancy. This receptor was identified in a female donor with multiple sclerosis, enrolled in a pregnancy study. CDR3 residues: CASSQEGGAGGNQPQHF. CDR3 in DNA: TGCGCCAGCAGCCAAGAAGGTGGGGCAGGGGGCAATCAGCCCCAGCATTTT.